This record looks at one T cell receptor (beta chain) sequence and its context. The data were taken from a study of blood T cell repertoires in COVID-19. Study details: Some COVID-19 samples were acute and others convalescent; all came from the United States, Italy and Spain. Sources were T cells, B-cell-depleted T cells, or PBMCs; the material itself was cDNA or gDNA.

Authors' data handling: Reference gene primer amplification gave nucleated cell count estimates. The protocol was immunoSEQ multiplex PCR, while the TCRdb copy is restricted to in-frame clones and leaves out a portion. V and J calls and clone size are given by that table; D and trimming were obtained from the DNA. The table shows 70,000 or so clones, with 65% to 90% occurring only once. The CDR3 is 15 residues long. V lost 0 bases and J lost 5, with 10 bases in between. Germline V lookup: CDR1 LGHNA, CDR2 YNFKEQ. The sequence was obtained from a man aged 65 to 85 with active or convalescent COVID-19. Input material: peripheral blood. J is TRBJ2-2 and V is TRBV4-2, with D hard to call. DNA of the CDR3: TGTGCCAGCAGCCAAGATGTAACTATTACCGGGGAGCTGTTTTTT. Translation: CASSQDVTITGELFF.